The 25 T cell receptor beta chains given below trace back to one sample, sequenced in a study of naive CD8 T cells in extremely preterm neonates. Without labor or membrane rupture, elective cesareans at roughly 37-41 weeks supplied term cord blood. Using immunoSEQ multiplex PCR, the repertoire was profiled, and TCRdb retains in-frame clones only, with some absent. In the table there are about 7,500 clones, approximately 98% of which are singletons. Sequences were obtained from naive CD8+ T cells from cord blood. These receptors all stem from a newborn in good health.

DNA for the CDR3: TGTGCCAGCAGCGCAGGGACTAGCGGGGGGGCCGGGGAGCTGTTTTTT. Translation: CASSAGTSGGAGELFF. This chain joins TRBV5-4 and TRBJ2-2; TRBD2 matches at 16 bases. J lost 6 bases, V lost 4 bases, and 3 bases had no gene match. Germline-derived CDR1 and CDR2 are SGHNT and YYREEE (reference sequence). The CDR3 runs to 16 residues.

This clone was seen once. V is TRBV11-2 and J is TRBJ2-2, with D possibly being TRBD1 (6 bases). The ends were cut back, 2 bases at V and 7 bases at J, with 11 bases in the middle. Germline CDR1 reads SGHAT; CDR2 reads FQNNGV. The CDR3 sequence is 14 residues long. Here the CDR3 DNA reads TGTGCCAGCAGCTTATGGGGGCAGAACGGGGAGCTGTTTTTT. Its protein is CASSLWGQNGELFF.

The chain couples TRBV29-1 to TRBJ2-5; a possible D gene is TRBD2 (6 bases). Trimming pared 5 bases from V and 5 bases from J, leaving 12 bases between. The CDR3 sequence is 12 residues long. From germline, CDR1 is SQVTM and CDR2 ANQGSEA. The CDR3 DNA sequence: TGCAGCGTTCCGAGACTAGGGGAGACCCAGTACTTC. As protein: CSVPRLGETQYF.

This chain connects TRBV4-2 to TRBJ1-1, with 8 nucleotides matching TRBD1. The CDR3 covers 14 residues. CDR1 is LGHNA and CDR2 is YNFKEQ in the germline V gene. The junction had 6 bases not matched to a gene; V was cut back by 6 bases and J by 3 bases. The CDR3: CASSDTGGDTEAFF. As DNA, the CDR3 is TGTGCCAGCAGTGATACAGGGGGGGACACTGAAGCTTTCTTT.

The chain carries TRBV7-2 and TRBJ2-2; 15 nucleotides match TRBD2. CDR1 and CDR2 from the germline V gene are SGHTA and FQGNSA. V shed 3 bases, J shed 3 bases, and the junction held 5 bases outside the gene matches. The CDR3 is 18 amino acids. The DNA for the CDR3 is TGTGCCAGCAGCTTGGGACTAGCGGGGGGATCGGACACCGGGGAGCTGTTTTTT. Protein sequence: CASSLGLAGGSDTGELFF.

The chain couples TRBV4-3 to TRBJ2-1; D remains unclear. The CDR3 is 13 residues long. Trimming removed 3 bases at V and 6 bases at J, with 9 bases between. Germline V gives CDR1 LGHNA, CDR2 YSLEER. The CDR3 DNA is TGCGCCAGCAGCCAGTTTAGCATCAATGAGCAGTTCTTC. Translated: CASSQFSINEQFF.

The V call is TRBV13, the J call TRBJ2-3; TRBD2 matches 8 bases. V lost 5 bases and J lost 0; bases outside the gene matches: 7. The CDR3 loop spans 16 amino acids. Germline V lookup: CDR1 PRHDT, CDR2 FYEKMQ (reference sequence). CDR3 sequence reads: CASSPAGGWSTDTQYF. CDR3 bases: TGTGCCAGCAGCCCCGCGGGGGGATGGAGCACAGATACGCAGTATTTT.

The chain joins TRBV25-1 to TRBJ2-5; TRBD2 agrees at 16 bases. The V gene's germline CDR1 is MGHDK and CDR2 SYGVNS. The CDR3 contains 18 residues. The V gene end was trimmed by 3 bases and the J gene end by 4 bases; junction bases not matched to a gene: 8. The CDR3 reads CASSDPMGLAGGPETQYF. The CDR3 DNA reads TGTGCCAGCAGTGACCCAATGGGACTAGCGGGGGGGCCAGAGACCCAGTACTTC. Supplemented by reference TRBV25-1 and TRBJ2-5, the full variable domain reads EADIYQTPRYLVIGTGKKITLECSQTMGHDKMYWYQQDPGMELHLIHYSYGVNSTEKGDLSSESTVSRIRTEHFPLTLESARPSHTSQYLCASSDPMGLAGGPETQYFGPGTRLLVL.

The V and J genes are TRBV30 and TRBJ2-3; tentative D call: TRBD2 (5 bases). The V end was cut by 4 bases, the J end by 2 bases, with 10 bases between. Per germline, CDR1 GTSNPN and CDR2 SVGIG (reference sequence). This CDR3 is built from 13 residues. The chain's CDR3 is CAWTADNTDTQYF. DNA for the CDR3: TGTGCCTGGACAGCGGATAACACAGATACGCAGTATTTT.

This chain connects TRBV7-2 to TRBJ2-7, with TRBD1 identical over 10 bases. V was clipped by 10 bases and J by 5 bases; unmatched bases: 11. The CDR3 consists of 14 residues. Germline assignment: CDR1 SGHTA and CDR2 FQGNSA. The CDR3 sequence is CATFPGTGADEQYF. For the CDR3, the DNA is TGTGCCACCTTCCCCGGGACAGGGGCGGACGAGCAGTACTTC.

This chain connects TRBV29-1 to TRBJ2-7, with 8 bases that match TRBD1. This CDR3 has 13 amino acids. CDR1 SQVTM and CDR2 ANQGSEA come from the germline V gene. Losses at the gene ends were 0 bases for V and 6 bases for J; bases not matched to a gene: 4. CDR3 sequence: CSVEDRDRSEQYF. CDR3 in DNA: TGCAGCGTTGAAGATCGGGACAGGAGCGAGCAGTACTTC.

The chain uses TRBV19 and TRBJ2-3, with 8 bases that match TRBD1. V gave up 1 base and J gave up 4 bases; unmatched junction bases: 1. The CDR3 loop spans 14 amino acids. Germline CDR1 LNHDA, CDR2 SQIVND (reference sequence). CDR3 in amino acids: CASSIGDRPDTQYF. Here the CDR3 DNA reads TGTGCCAGTAGTATAGGGGACAGGCCAGATACGCAGTATTTT.

This clone has only one observation. The CDR3 here is CASSYEANYGYTF. DNA for the CDR3: TGTGCCAGCAGTTACGAGGCAAACTATGGCTACACCTTC. The chain uses TRBV6-5 and TRBJ1-2; D remains unclear. The CDR3 is 13 residues long. CDR1 is MNHEY, CDR2 SVGAGI, per germline. V dropped 2 bases and J dropped 2 bases, with 6 bases sitting between them.

The V and J genes are TRBV27 and TRBJ2-7, with D perhaps TRBD2 (6 bases). With 1 base removed from V and 0 bases from J, the gap between germline ends came to 7 bases. CDR3 length equals 14 residues. The germline V gene has CDR1 MNHEY and CDR2 SMNVEV (reference sequence). CDR3 residues: CASSLWGDSYEQYF. The CDR3 bases are TGTGCCAGCAGTTTATGGGGGGACTCCTACGAGCAGTACTTC.

The chain has TRBV5-4 and TRBJ2-3; 8 bases align to TRBD2. The ends lost 2 bases at V and 1 base at J; junction bases unmatched: 6. From germline, CDR1 is SGHNT and CDR2 YYREEE (reference sequence). CDR3 size: 16 residues. The CDR3 nucleotides are TGTGCCAGCAGCTTCGGGGGGGGCAGAGGCACAGATACGCAGTATTTT. Translating gives CASSFGGGRGTDTQYF.

The genes are TRBV9 and TRBJ2-1; TRBD1 agrees at 7 bases. There are 14 residues in the CDR3. J gave up 3 bases and V 3 bases, and 3 bases lay outside the gene matches. Germline V gene lookup returns CDR1 SGDLS and CDR2 YYNGEE. The CDR3 sequence: CASSAGTVYNEQFF. CDR3 nucleotides: TGTGCCAGCAGCGCCGGGACAGTCTACAATGAGCAGTTCTTC.

The DNA of the CDR3 is TGCGCCAGCAGCCAAGATCCCGGGACTAGCGGGGCCCCCTACGAGCAGTACTTC. This gives the protein CASSQDPGTSGAPYEQYF. This chain uses TRBV4-3 with TRBJ2-7; 13 bases map to TRBD2. The CDR3 has 18 residues. Trimming took 0 bases from V and 2 from J; bases not matched to a gene: 7. Germline V CDR1 and CDR2: LGHNA, YSLEER.

V is TRBV4-1 and J is TRBJ1-1; a weak D match, TRBD1 (6 bases). The ends were cut back, 1 base at V and 6 bases at J, with 15 bases in the middle. Germline V gene data show CDR1 as MGHRA and CDR2 as YSYEKL. The CDR3 length is 15 residues. This CDR3 reads CASSQAPPGVPEAFF. The CDR3 coding sequence is TGCGCCAGCAGCCAAGCCCCCCCAGGGGTCCCTGAAGCTTTCTTT.

The V gene is TRBV2, the J gene TRBJ2-7; no firm D call. Germline CDR1 SNHLY, CDR2 FYNNEI. CDR3 length: 12 residues. The V end was cut by 3 bases, the J end by 3 bases, with 6 bases between. The CDR3 sequence is CASSDTSYEQYF. In nucleotides, the CDR3 is TGTGCCAGCAGTGATACGAGCTACGAGCAGTACTTC.

The DNA of the CDR3 is TGCACCAGCAGCCAAGATTCTCCAGATACGCAGTATTTT. Amino acids: CTSSQDSPDTQYF. The rearrangement uses TRBV1 and TRBJ2-3; the D call TRBD2 from the table was never checked on the DNA. TRBV1 is recorded as a pseudogene. This CDR3 contains 13 residues.

The chain has TRBV29-1 and TRBJ2-4, with TRBD1 identical over 7 bases. The junction had 5 bases not matched to a gene; V was cut back by 3 bases and J by 0 bases. The CDR3 sequence is 15 residues long. CDR1 and CDR2 (germline): SQVTM, ANQGSEA. The CDR3 DNA follows: TGCAGCGTTGAGGGGGACAGCCTAGCCAAAAACATTCAGTACTTC. Translation: CSVEGDSLAKNIQYF.

The genes are TRBV27 and TRBJ2-3, with 9 nucleotides matching TRBD2. With 6 bases clipped from V and 4 bases from J, the junction kept 8 bases outside the gene matches. CDR3 length equals 15 residues. CDR1 and CDR2 from the germline V gene are MNHEY and SMNVEV (reference sequence). The chain's CDR3 is CASSFRAGGPDTQYF. The CDR3 DNA sequence: TGTGCCAGCAGCTTCCGGGCGGGGGGGCCAGATACGCAGTATTTT.

The chain has TRBV6-5 and TRBJ2-1; 7 bases agree with TRBD2. This CDR3 has 15 amino acids. Germline CDR1 MNHEY, CDR2 SVGAGI. V dropped 5 bases and J dropped 0; count of bases not matched to a gene: 4. CDR3: CASSLSGDSYNEQFF. In DNA form, the CDR3 reads TGTGCCAGCAGTCTAAGCGGGGACTCCTACAATGAGCAGTTCTTC.

This clone is a singleton in its sample. The gene calls are TRBV6-5 and TRBJ2-7; 7 bases are shared with TRBD1. Per the germline V gene, CDR1 is MNHEY and CDR2 is SVGAGI. This CDR3 is 14 amino acids long. Trimming cost V 5 bases and J 4 bases; bases outside gene matches: 8. In DNA, the CDR3 is TGTGCCAGCAGTCTTGCCGGGACAGCTTACGAGCAGTACTTC. It codes for CASSLAGTAYEQYF.

The CDR3 loop reads CASSLGTGGETQYF. In DNA form, the CDR3 reads TGTGCCAGCAGCTTAGGGACAGGGGGCGAGACCCAGTACTTC. The V and J genes are TRBV7-3 and TRBJ2-5, with 12 bases identical to TRBD1. The junction had 0 bases not matched to a gene; V was cut back by 2 bases and J by 5 bases. The CDR3 has 14 residues. The germline CDR1 and CDR2 sequences are SGHTA and FQGTGA.